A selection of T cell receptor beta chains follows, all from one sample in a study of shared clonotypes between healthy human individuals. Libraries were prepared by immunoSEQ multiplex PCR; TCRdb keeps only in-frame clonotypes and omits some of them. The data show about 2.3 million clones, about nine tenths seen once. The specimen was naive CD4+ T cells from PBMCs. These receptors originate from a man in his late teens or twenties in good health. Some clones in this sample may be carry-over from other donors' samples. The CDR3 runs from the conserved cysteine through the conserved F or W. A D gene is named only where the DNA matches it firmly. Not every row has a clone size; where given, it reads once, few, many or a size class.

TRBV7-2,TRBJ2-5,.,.,TGTGCCAGCAGCTTAGCGGGAGCGCCCCAAGAGACCCAGTACTTC,CASSLAGAPQETQYF
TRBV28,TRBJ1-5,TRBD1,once,TGTGCCAGCAGTTTATGGACAGGGCCTCCCCAGCATTTT,CASSLWTGPPQHF
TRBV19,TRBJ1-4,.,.,TGTGCCAGTAGTACGACAGTGACTAATGAAAAACTGTTTTTT,CASSTTVTNEKLFF
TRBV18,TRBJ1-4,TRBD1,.,TGTGCCAGCTCACCTTACAGGGGGGATGAAAAACTGTTTTTT,CASSPYRGDEKLFF
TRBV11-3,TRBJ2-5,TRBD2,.,TGTGCCAGCAGCCCAGGGACTAGCGGGAGAAGAGAGACCCAGTACTTC,CASSPGTSGRRETQYF
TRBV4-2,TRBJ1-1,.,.,TGTGCCAGCAGCCAAGGTCAGTCGGGAACTGAAGCTTTCTTT,CASSQGQSGTEAFF
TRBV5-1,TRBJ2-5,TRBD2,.,TGCGCCAGCAGCTTGGAGGGACTAGCGACGGAGACCCAGTACTTC,CASSLEGLATETQYF
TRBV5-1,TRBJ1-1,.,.,TGCGCCAGCACCGAAATCCCGCCGAACACTGAAGCTTTCTTT,CASTEIPPNTEAFF
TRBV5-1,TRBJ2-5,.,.,TGCGCCAGCAGCGCGGGGGACAGCCAACAAGAGACCCAGTACTTC,CASSAGDSQQETQYF
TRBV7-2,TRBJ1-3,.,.,TGTGCCAGCAGCCCTAGAGTCGGCTTTACTGGAAACACCATATATTTT,CASSPRVGFTGNTIYF